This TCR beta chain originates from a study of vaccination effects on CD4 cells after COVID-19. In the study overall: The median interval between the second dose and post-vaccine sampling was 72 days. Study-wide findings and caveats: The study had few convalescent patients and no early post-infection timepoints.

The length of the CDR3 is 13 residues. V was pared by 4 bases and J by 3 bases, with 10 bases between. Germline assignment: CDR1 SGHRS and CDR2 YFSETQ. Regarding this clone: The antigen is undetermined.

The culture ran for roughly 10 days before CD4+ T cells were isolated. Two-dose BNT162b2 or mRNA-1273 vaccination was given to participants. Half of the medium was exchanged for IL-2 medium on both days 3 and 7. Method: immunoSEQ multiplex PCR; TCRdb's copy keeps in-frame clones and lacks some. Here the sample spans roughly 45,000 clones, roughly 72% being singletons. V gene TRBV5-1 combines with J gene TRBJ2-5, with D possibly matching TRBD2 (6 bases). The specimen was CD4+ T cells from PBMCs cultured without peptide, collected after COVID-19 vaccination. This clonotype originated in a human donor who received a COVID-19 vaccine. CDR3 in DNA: TGCGCCAGCAGCAAGACTAGTAAAGAGACCCAGTACTTC. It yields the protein CASSKTSKETQYF.